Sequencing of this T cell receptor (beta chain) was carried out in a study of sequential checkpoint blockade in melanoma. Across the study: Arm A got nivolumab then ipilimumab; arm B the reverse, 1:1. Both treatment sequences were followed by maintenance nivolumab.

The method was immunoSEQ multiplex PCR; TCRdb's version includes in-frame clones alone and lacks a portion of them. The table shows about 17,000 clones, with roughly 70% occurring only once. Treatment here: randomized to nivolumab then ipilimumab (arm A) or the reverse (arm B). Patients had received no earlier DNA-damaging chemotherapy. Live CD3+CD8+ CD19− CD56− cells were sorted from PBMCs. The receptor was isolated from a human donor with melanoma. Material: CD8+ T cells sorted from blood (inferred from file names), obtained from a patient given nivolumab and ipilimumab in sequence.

CDR3 DNA: TGTGCCAGTAACCCGGGCGGCAGGGATTACGAGCAGTACTTC. The encoded protein is CASNPGGRDYEQYF. V usage is TRBV19 and J usage is TRBJ2-7; TRBD1 is a possible D gene (5 bases). The length of the CDR3 is 14 residues. Trimming cost V 7 bases and J 4 bases, with 17 bases left between them. Looked up from germline, CDR1 is LNHDA and CDR2 is SQIVND (reference sequence). The whole variable domain, remainder taken from reference TRBV19 and TRBJ2-7, is DGGITQSPKYLFRKEGQNVTLSCEQNLNHDAMYWYRQDPGQGLRLIYYSQIVNDFQKGDIAEGYSVSREKKESFPLTVTSAQKNPTAFYLCASNPGGRDYEQYFGPGTRLTVT.